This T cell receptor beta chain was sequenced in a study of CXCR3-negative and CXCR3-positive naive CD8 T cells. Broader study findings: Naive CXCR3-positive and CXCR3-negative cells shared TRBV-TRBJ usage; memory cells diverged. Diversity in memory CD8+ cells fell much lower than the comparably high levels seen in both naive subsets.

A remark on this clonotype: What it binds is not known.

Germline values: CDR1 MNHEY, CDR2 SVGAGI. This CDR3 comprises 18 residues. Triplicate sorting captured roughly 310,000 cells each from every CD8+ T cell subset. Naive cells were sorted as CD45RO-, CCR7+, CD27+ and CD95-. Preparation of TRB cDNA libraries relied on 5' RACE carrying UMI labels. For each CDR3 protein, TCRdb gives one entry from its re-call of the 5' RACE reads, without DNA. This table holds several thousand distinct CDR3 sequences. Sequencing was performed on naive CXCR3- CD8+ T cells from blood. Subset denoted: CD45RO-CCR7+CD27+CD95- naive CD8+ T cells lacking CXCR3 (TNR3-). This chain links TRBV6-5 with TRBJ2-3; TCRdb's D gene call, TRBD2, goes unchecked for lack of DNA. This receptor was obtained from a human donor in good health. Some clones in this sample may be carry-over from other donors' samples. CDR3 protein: CASSSTPQGLAVTDTQYF.